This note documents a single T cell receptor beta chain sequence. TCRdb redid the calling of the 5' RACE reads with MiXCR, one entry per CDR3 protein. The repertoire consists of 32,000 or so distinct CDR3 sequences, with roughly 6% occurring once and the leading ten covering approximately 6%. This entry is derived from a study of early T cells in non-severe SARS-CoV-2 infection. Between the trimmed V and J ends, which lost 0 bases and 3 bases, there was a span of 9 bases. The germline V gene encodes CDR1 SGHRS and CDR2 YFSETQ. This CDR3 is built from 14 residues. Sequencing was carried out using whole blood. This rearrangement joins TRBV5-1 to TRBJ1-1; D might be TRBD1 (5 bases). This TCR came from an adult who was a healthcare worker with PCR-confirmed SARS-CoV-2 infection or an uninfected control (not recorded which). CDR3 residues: CASSLEGPYTEAFF. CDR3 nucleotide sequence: TGCGCCAGCAGCTTGGAGGGGCCTTACACTGAAGCTTTCTTT.